This is a list of T cell receptor beta chains from one sample in a study of blood T cell repertoires in COVID-19. The method was immunoSEQ multiplex PCR; TCRdb's version includes in-frame clones alone and lacks a portion of them. The table has 50,000 to 75,000 clones, 90% to 95% seen once. The sequenced material came from peripheral blood. These receptors were taken from a human donor in a cohort sampled during active COVID-19. CDR3s include the opening cysteine and the closing phenylalanine or tryptophan. Fields, in order: D gene, clone size, V gene, J gene, CDR3 DNA, CDR3 protein. A D gene is named only where the DNA matches it firmly. Clone size is given for some rows only: seen once, a few or many times, or a class if the clone is expanded.

d_gene: TRBD1
abundance: -
v_gene: TRBV9
j_gene: TRBJ1-3
CDR3nt: TGTGCCAGCAGCGTAGACTCCGGGACAGGTGACTCTGGAAACACCATATATTTT
CDR3aa: CASSVDSGTGDSGNTIYF

d_gene: TRBD1
abundance: -
v_gene: TRBV18
j_gene: TRBJ2-6
CDR3nt: TGTGCCAGCTCACGAGGACAGGGGAGATCTGGGGCCAACGTCCTGACTTTC
CDR3aa: CASSRGQGRSGANVLTF

d_gene: -
abundance: -
v_gene: TRBV24-1
j_gene: TRBJ2-2
CDR3nt: TGTGCCACCAGTGGGACTAACACCGGGGAGCTGTTTTTT
CDR3aa: CATSGTNTGELFF

d_gene: -
abundance: once
v_gene: TRBV25-1
j_gene: TRBJ2-7
CDR3nt: TGTGCCAGCAGTGAGACGGGTTACGAGCAGTACTTC
CDR3aa: CASSETGYEQYF

d_gene: -
abundance: -
v_gene: TRBV7-9
j_gene: TRBJ1-2
CDR3nt: TGTGCCTGTCCAACCGGCAGGATCACTAACTATGGCTACACCTTC
CDR3aa: CACPTGRITNYGYTF

d_gene: -
abundance: -
v_gene: TRBV12-5
j_gene: TRBJ2-7
CDR3nt: TGTGCTAGTGGTTTGGTACTCCAGCAGGTCTACGAGCAGTACTTC
CDR3aa: CASGLVLQQVYEQYF

d_gene: TRBD2
abundance: few
v_gene: TRBV29-1
j_gene: TRBJ2-5
CDR3nt: TGCAGCGTTGAAGATTGGGCTAGCGGGATTTACGAGACCCAGTACTTC
CDR3aa: CSVEDWASGIYETQYF

d_gene: TRBD2
abundance: once
v_gene: TRBV7-2
j_gene: TRBJ2-5
CDR3nt: TGTGCCAGCACCCTTTGGACTAGCGGGGGTGGAGAGACCCAGTACTTC
CDR3aa: CASTLWTSGGGETQYF

d_gene: -
abundance: -
v_gene: TRBV2
j_gene: TRBJ1-1
CDR3nt: TGTGCCAGCGGCACAGAGATGAACACTGAAGCTTTCTTT
CDR3aa: CASGTEMNTEAFF

d_gene: TRBD1
abundance: -
v_gene: TRBV6-2/TRBV6-3
j_gene: TRBJ1-1
CDR3nt: TGTGCCAGCAGTTACTCGACCCCTAGGAAACAGGGGCGGAACACTGAAGCTTTCTTT
CDR3aa: CASSYSTPRKQGRNTEAFF

d_gene: -
abundance: -
v_gene: TRBV12-2
j_gene: TRBJ2-1
CDR3nt: TGTGCAAGTCGCTTAGATTTAGCGGGGGGCGGCGGGAATGAGCAGTTCTTC
CDR3aa: CASRLDLAGGGGNEQFF

d_gene: -
abundance: -
v_gene: TRBV30
j_gene: TRBJ2-7
CDR3nt: TGTGCCTGGAGTGACGGGGACGAGCAGTACTTC
CDR3aa: CAWSDGDEQYF

d_gene: -
abundance: -
v_gene: TRBV13
j_gene: TRBJ1-1
CDR3nt: TGTGCCAGCAGCGCCGACGGGACTGAAGCTTTCTTT
CDR3aa: CASSADGTEAFF

d_gene: TRBD1
abundance: -
v_gene: TRBV2
j_gene: TRBJ2-2
CDR3nt: TGTGCCAGCAGTGGGGACAGGGATCGGGAGCTGTTTTTT
CDR3aa: CASSGDRDRELFF

d_gene: -
abundance: once
v_gene: TRBV6-5
j_gene: TRBJ1-2
CDR3nt: TGTGCCAGCAGTAGAACCGGGACTCTTGAGCTTGGCTACACCTTC
CDR3aa: CASSRTGTLELGYTF

d_gene: TRBD1
abundance: -
v_gene: TRBV29-1
j_gene: TRBJ1-3
CDR3nt: TGCAGCGCCTCGGGACAGGCCTCTGGAAACACCATATATTTT
CDR3aa: CSASGQASGNTIYF

d_gene: TRBD2
abundance: -
v_gene: TRBV27
j_gene: TRBJ2-2
CDR3nt: TGTGCCAGCAGGAGGACTAGCGGGAGGGAGCCCGGGGAGCTGTTTTTT
CDR3aa: CASRRTSGREPGELFF

d_gene: TRBD2
abundance: -
v_gene: TRBV30
j_gene: TRBJ2-1
CDR3nt: TGTGCCTGGATAGCGGGAGTACTCAATGAGCAGTTCTTC
CDR3aa: CAWIAGVLNEQFF

d_gene: -
abundance: -
v_gene: TRBV6-4
j_gene: TRBJ2-7
CDR3nt: TGTGCCAGCAGTGACGGTATCGGGGGACTGCGCGATTACTACGAGCAGTACTTC
CDR3aa: CASSDGIGGLRDYYEQYF

d_gene: -
abundance: -
v_gene: TRBV6-5
j_gene: TRBJ1-3
CDR3nt: TGTGCCAGCAGTTACGCGAGGACTGGCGGAAACACCATATATTTT
CDR3aa: CASSYARTGGNTIYF

d_gene: -
abundance: once
v_gene: TRBV10-3
j_gene: TRBJ1-4
CDR3nt: TGTGCCATCAGTGGGGGGGGTGAAAAACTGTTTTTT
CDR3aa: CAISGGGEKLFF

d_gene: -
abundance: -
v_gene: TRBV10-3
j_gene: TRBJ1-3
CDR3nt: TGTGCCATCAGTGAGCCCGCCACAGGCTCTGGAAACACCATATATTTT
CDR3aa: CAISEPATGSGNTIYF

d_gene: TRBD1
abundance: -
v_gene: TRBV6-2/TRBV6-3
j_gene: TRBJ1-1
CDR3nt: TGTGCCAGCAGTTACCGGGGACAGATGTATGTAGCTTTCTTT
CDR3aa: CASSYRGQMYVAFF

d_gene: -
abundance: -
v_gene: TRBV6-6
j_gene: TRBJ2-5
CDR3nt: TGTGCCAGCCGGCGCGGGACGGTGGAGACCCAGTACTTC
CDR3aa: CASRRGTVETQYF

d_gene: -
abundance: -
v_gene: TRBV3-1/TRBV3-2
j_gene: TRBJ1-2
CDR3nt: TGTGCCAGCAGCCAAGAACCCGACAGCCTCCCAGGTGGCTACACCTTC
CDR3aa: CASSQEPDSLPGGYTF

d_gene: -
abundance: -
v_gene: TRBV7-9
j_gene: TRBJ2-3
CDR3nt: TGTGCCAGCAGCGCGCCAGATACGCAGTATTTT
CDR3aa: CASSAPDTQYF

d_gene: -
abundance: -
v_gene: TRBV7-9
j_gene: TRBJ1-4
CDR3nt: TGTGCCAGCAGCCCCCGAGGAGGGTTCAGTGAAAAACTGTTTTTT
CDR3aa: CASSPRGGFSEKLFF

d_gene: TRBD2
abundance: -
v_gene: TRBV6-2/TRBV6-3
j_gene: TRBJ2-5
CDR3nt: TGTGCCAGCAGTACCGACCCCTTAGCGGGGAGAGAGGAGACCCAGTACTTC
CDR3aa: CASSTDPLAGREETQYF

d_gene: TRBD1
abundance: -
v_gene: TRBV24-1
j_gene: TRBJ1-4
CDR3nt: TGTGCCACCGGGACAGGGCGGAATGAAAAACTGTTTTTT
CDR3aa: CATGTGRNEKLFF

d_gene: TRBD1
abundance: once
v_gene: TRBV7-2
j_gene: TRBJ1-5
CDR3nt: TGTGCCAGCAGCTTATCGGGGACAGGCAATCAGCCCCAGCATTTT
CDR3aa: CASSLSGTGNQPQHF

d_gene: TRBD1
abundance: few
v_gene: TRBV9
j_gene: TRBJ1-3
CDR3nt: TGTGCCAGCAGCGCACGAGACAGGGTGAACGTCGTCTACTCTGGAAACACCATATATTTT
CDR3aa: CASSARDRVNVVYSGNTIYF

d_gene: -
abundance: -
v_gene: TRBV6-5
j_gene: TRBJ1-3
CDR3nt: TGTGCCAGCAGTCGACCATCAGGGGGAAACACCATATATTTT
CDR3aa: CASSRPSGGNTIYF

d_gene: TRBD1
abundance: -
v_gene: TRBV14
j_gene: TRBJ2-7
CDR3nt: TGTGCCAGCAGCCAGCAACAGGGGACCTTCTACGAGCAGTACTTC
CDR3aa: CASSQQQGTFYEQYF

d_gene: -
abundance: -
v_gene: TRBV5-6
j_gene: TRBJ1-1
CDR3nt: TGTGCCAGCAGCTTGAGGCGCGGAGGTCAGTCGGAAGCTTTCTTT
CDR3aa: CASSLRRGGQSEAFF

d_gene: -
abundance: -
v_gene: TRBV4-2
j_gene: TRBJ2-3
CDR3nt: TGTGCCAGCAGCCGAGACCGAGATACGCAGTATTTT
CDR3aa: CASSRDRDTQYF

d_gene: TRBD1
abundance: -
v_gene: TRBV4-2
j_gene: TRBJ1-1
CDR3nt: TGTGCCAGCAGCCAAGCCGGGCCCGGTCGGGACAGTTGGTGGAACACTGAAGCTTTCTTT
CDR3aa: CASSQAGPGRDSWWNTEAFF